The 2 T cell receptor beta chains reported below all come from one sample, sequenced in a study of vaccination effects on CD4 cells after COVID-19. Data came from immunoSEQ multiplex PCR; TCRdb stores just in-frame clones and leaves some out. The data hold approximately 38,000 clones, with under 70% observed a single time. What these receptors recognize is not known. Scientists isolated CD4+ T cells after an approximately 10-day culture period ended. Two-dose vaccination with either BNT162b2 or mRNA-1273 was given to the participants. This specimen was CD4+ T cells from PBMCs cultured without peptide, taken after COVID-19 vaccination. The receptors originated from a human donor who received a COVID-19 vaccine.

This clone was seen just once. CDR3 sequence reads: CASSISKKYF. CDR3 nucleotides: TGTGCCAGCTCAATAAGCAAAAAGTACTTC. The V call is TRBV2, the J call TRBJ2-5; D gene ambiguous. The CDR3 is made up of 10 amino acids. Per germline, CDR1 SNHLY and CDR2 FYNNEI. V shed 8 bases and J shed 12 bases, with 13 bases lying between them.

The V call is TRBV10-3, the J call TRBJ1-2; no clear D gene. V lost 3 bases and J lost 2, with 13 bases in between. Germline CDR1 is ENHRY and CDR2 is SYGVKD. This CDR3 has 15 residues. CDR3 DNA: TGTGCCATCAGTGAATGGACTTGGGAGAACTATGGCTACACCTTC. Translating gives CAISEWTWENYGYTF.